This is a list of T cell receptor beta chains from one sample in a study of long-term antiretroviral therapy in people with HIV. Measured with immunoSEQ multiplex PCR; TCRdb has only the in-frame clones, and not every one. The sample yields tens of thousands of clones, 85% to 90% seen once. The sequences come from unsorted PBMCs, collected 3.2 years before starting antiretroviral therapy. The source is a man between 50 and 59 years old with HIV. Both conserved end residues are part of each CDR3. The order of the fields is V gene, CDR3 protein.

>TRBV28
CASRPTADTEAFF
>TRBV18
CASSPWEVSYNEQFF
>TRBV29-1
CSAGGTGRGLYEQYF
>TRBV5-1
CASSLEGWVRLGEQYF
>TRBV7-3
CASSHALAAPSNTGELFF
>TRBV10-1
CASSDQTSGGTDTQYF
>TRBV4-1
CASSHARGYLRLYNEQFF
>TRBV7-8
CASSPDTEAFF
>TRBV10-3
CAISDRTNQPQHF
>TRBV29-1
CSAGTGVTYEQYF
>TRBV5-8
CASSSEESSYEQYF
>TRBV4-2
CASRAGGGQVTGELFF
>TRBV6-6
CASSYSNGVGTEAFF
>TRBV25-1
CASSESSSYEQYF
>TRBV7-9
CASNPIGGNQPQHF
>TRBV14
CASSHLQETQYF
>TRBV28
CASSLLGTGGAHQYF
>TRBV5-4
CASSQWTGTDTQYF
>TRBV7-9
CASSKGVASYNEQFF
>TRBV4-1
CASSSHPGQGSDTQYF
>TRBV29-1
CSVELTGHGANVLTF
>TRBV6-1
CASSGGQGTDTQYF
>TRBV27
CASGRAGATDTQYF
>TRBV27
CASSPSDHWQPQHF
>TRBV6-5
CASSYGLAGVTDTQYF
>TRBV7-2
CASSSRTRSYEQYF
>TRBV28
CASSWVSNQPQHF
>TRBV9
CASSVEASGTLRAYNEQFF
>TRBV15
CATSRASGRMTGELFF
>TRBV5-5
CASSLEIGQETQYF
>TRBV6-4
CASTSEPGQSIYEQYF
>TRBV29-1
CSAAGDTGNTIYF
>TRBV19
CASSIDPPGLRSYNEQFF
>TRBV5-1
CASSPGHGTGNTIYF
>TRBV10-2
CASSTGYYEQYF